These 10 T cell receptor beta chains came from one sample sequenced in a study of cytomegalovirus exposure and HLA in healthy donors. The study ran its PCR with 60 Vbeta and 13 Jbeta primers. Using immunoSEQ multiplex PCR, the repertoire was profiled, and TCRdb retains in-frame clones only, with some absent. The sample has under 200,000 clones, roughly 80% seen once. Material: PBMCs. Receptors were obtained from a woman in her late teens or twenties in good health and CMV-seronegative.

The gene calls are TRBV19 and TRBJ2-2; 13 bases line up with TRBD2. The V gene's germline CDR1 is LNHDA and CDR2 SQIVND (reference sequence). The CDR3 sequence is 16 residues long. The V and J ends lost 4 bases and 8 bases, in that order; junction bases with no gene match: 7. The DNA of the CDR3 is TGTGCCAGTAGTACAAAAACTAGCGGGAGGGCGGGGGAGCTGTTTTTT. Translating it yields CASSTKTSGRAGELFF.

This clone was recorded once. One end of the junction varies from germline; a read error may be responsible. The genes are TRBV5-1 and TRBJ1-1, with D maybe TRBD1 (5 bases). Looked up from germline, CDR1 is SGHRS and CDR2 is YFSETQ. The length of the CDR3 is 15 residues. The CDR3 DNA is TGCGCCAGCAGTTTGGAAGGGGATAGGGACACTGAAGCTTTCTTT. It is translated as CASSLEGDRDTEAFF.

The chain joins TRBV6-1 to TRBJ2-7; 10 bases are a match to TRBD2. Germline lookup yields CDR1 MNHNS and CDR2 SASEGT. CDR3 length: 14 residues. Trimming removed 9 bases from V and 3 bases from J; junction bases left unmatched: 8. The CDR3, as DNA: TGTGCCAGTATAGCGGGAGGCCGTAACTACGAGCAGTACTTC. This gives the protein CASIAGGRNYEQYF.

This chain uses TRBV5-6 with TRBJ1-5; D is possibly TRBD1 (5 bases). Germline-derived CDR1 and CDR2 are SGHDT and YYEEEE. The CDR3 runs 12 residues. Trimming left V 2 bases short and J 6 bases short, with 6 bases between. CDR3 residues: CASSLGVQPQHF. CDR3 nucleotides: TGTGCCAGCAGCTTAGGGGTTCAGCCCCAGCATTTT.

The V call is TRBV10-2, the J call TRBJ1-6; D is ambiguous. Germline CDR1 is WSHSY and CDR2 is SAAADI. CDR3 size: 12 residues. Deletions cut 6 bases from V and 7 bases from J, with 7 bases between. CDR3 nucleotides: TGCGCCAGCAGGCCGGGAAATTCACCCCTCCACTTT. Protein sequence: CASRPGNSPLHF.

This clone was found a few times. The chain recombines TRBV30 with TRBJ1-1; D gene ambiguous. The CDR3 loop spans 13 amino acids. Germline V gene data show CDR1 as GTSNPN and CDR2 as SVGIG (reference sequence). Trimming removed 0 bases at V and 3 bases at J, with 8 bases between. The CDR3 bases are TGTGCCTGGAGTGTGAGCACCCACACTGAAGCTTTCTTT. Protein sequence: CAWSVSTHTEAFF.

This clone appeared once. The chain uses TRBV15 and TRBJ1-5; D unclear. The CDR3 is 17 residues long. V was shortened by 0 bases and J by 0 bases, with 12 bases between the two germline ends. Germline V gene data show CDR1 as LNHNV and CDR2 as YYDKDF (reference sequence). The CDR3 DNA is TGTGCCACCAGCAGAGATTCAGGAGACTATAGCAATCAGCCCCAGCATTTT. Its translation: CATSRDSGDYSNQPQHF.

The chain links TRBV21-1 to TRBJ2-2; the DNA was not used to check the table's D call, TRBD1. TRBV21-1 is annotated as a pseudogene. The length of the CDR3 is 14 residues. The CDR3 reads CASSMGRVTGELFF. In DNA form, the CDR3 reads TGTGCCAGCAGCATGGGCAGGGTGACCGGGGAGCTGTTTTTT.

This clone was recorded a few times. The chain combines TRBV25-1 with TRBJ1-4; 9 nucleotides align to TRBD1. This CDR3 region has 12 residues. J was trimmed by 8 bases and V by 7 bases; bases with no gene match: 2. CDR1 is MGHDK, CDR2 SYGVNS, per germline. CDR3 sequence: CASTGQGEKLFF. CDR3 DNA: TGTGCCAGCACGGGACAGGGAGAAAAACTGTTTTTT.

This clone was observed a few times. The rearrangement uses TRBV25-1 and TRBJ1-1; TRBD1 is a possible D gene (6 bases). Germline V CDR1 and CDR2: MGHDK, SYGVNS. The CDR3 sequence is 13 residues long. Deletions cut 4 bases from V and 5 bases from J, with 11 bases between. The CDR3 loop is CASSVSGATEAFF. The CDR3 DNA follows: TGTGCCAGCAGTGTCTCAGGGGCGACTGAAGCTTTCTTT.